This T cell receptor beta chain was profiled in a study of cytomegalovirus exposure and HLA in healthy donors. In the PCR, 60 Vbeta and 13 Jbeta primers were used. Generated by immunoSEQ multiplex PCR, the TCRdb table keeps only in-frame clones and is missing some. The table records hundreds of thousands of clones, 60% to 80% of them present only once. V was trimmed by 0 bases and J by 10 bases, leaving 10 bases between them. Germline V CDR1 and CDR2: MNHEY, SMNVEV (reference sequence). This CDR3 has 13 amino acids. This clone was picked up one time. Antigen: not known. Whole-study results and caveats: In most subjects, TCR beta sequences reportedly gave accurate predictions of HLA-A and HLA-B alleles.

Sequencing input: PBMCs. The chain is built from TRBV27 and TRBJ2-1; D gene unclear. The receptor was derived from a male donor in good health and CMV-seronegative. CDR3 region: CASSLSDRSEQFF. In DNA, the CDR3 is TGTGCCAGCAGTTTATCCGACCGGAGCGAGCAGTTCTTC.